These 26 T cell receptor beta chains originate from one sample sequenced in a study of early stage breast cancer tumors. Only in-frame clones appear in the TCRdb table, and some are missing; sequencing was by immunoSEQ multiplex PCR. The sample holds some 48,000 clones, approximately 80% seen once. Material: blood. These receptors came from a person in their fifties with breast cancer.

This clone occurred once. CDR3 protein: CASSGTGDPSYNEQFF. As DNA, the CDR3 is TGTGCCAGCAGTGGGACAGGGGACCCCTCCTACAATGAGCAGTTCTTC. The chain links TRBV25-1 to TRBJ2-1; 9 bases are shared with TRBD1. Germline loops: CDR1 MGHDK, CDR2 SYGVNS. J was trimmed by 0 bases and V by 4 bases; bases with no gene match: 4. The CDR3 is 16 residues long.

This clone was picked up a small number of times. The rearrangement links TRBV5-4 to TRBJ2-3; 14 bases align to TRBD2. Germline assignment: CDR1 SGHNT and CDR2 YYREEE (reference sequence). The CDR3 totals 17 residues. V shed 3 bases and J 3 bases; nucleotides not matched to a gene: 6. For the CDR3, the DNA is TGTGCCAGCAGCTCGCGACTAGCGGGGGGGCCTACAGATACGCAGTATTTT. This encodes CASSSRLAGGPTDTQYF.

This clone has only one observation. This chain links TRBV7-2 with TRBJ2-5; 14 nucleotides line up with TRBD2. CDR3 length: 17 residues. The germline gives CDR1 SGHTA, CDR2 FQGNSA. J gave up 1 base and V 5 bases, and 6 bases lay outside the gene matches. The CDR3 region has the DNA TGTGCCAGCAGCGGCCTCGGGACTAGCGGGGGCCAAGAGACCCAGTACTTC. It specifies CASSGLGTSGGQETQYF.

V is TRBV28 and J is TRBJ1-2, with TRBD1 matching over 8 bases. This CDR3 has 14 residues. Germline CDR1 reads MDHEN; CDR2 reads SYDVKM. V shed 5 bases, J shed 8 bases, and the junction held 10 bases outside the gene matches. The CDR3 reads CASSPADRGWGYTF. The CDR3 DNA is TGTGCCAGCAGTCCCGCCGACAGGGGATGGGGCTACACCTTC.

This clone has only a few counts. The chain uses TRBV7-9 and TRBJ1-5; D gene uncertain. Between the trimmed V and J ends, which lost 5 bases and 4 bases, there was a span of 9 bases. CDR3 length: 13 residues. Germline loops: CDR1 SEHNR, CDR2 FQNEAQ (reference sequence). The chain's CDR3 is CASSGPGNQPQHF. For the CDR3, the DNA is TGTGCCAGCAGCGGGCCCGGGAATCAGCCCCAGCATTTT.

This clone has only a few counts. The chain couples TRBV7-9 to TRBJ2-7; D not certain. The germline V gene encodes CDR1 SEHNR and CDR2 FQNEAQ (reference sequence). The CDR3 is made up of 14 amino acids. V was trimmed by 5 bases and J by 0 bases, leaving 11 bases between them. CDR3 coding DNA: TGTGCCAGCAGCCCCGGGCGGCTCTCCTACGAGCAGTACTTC. The encoded protein is CASSPGRLSYEQYF.

The J gene is TRBJ2-7, the V gene TRBV18, with 10 bases matching TRBD1. CDR1 is KGHSH, CDR2 LQKENI, per germline. V shed 5 bases, J shed 2 bases, and the junction held 6 bases outside the gene matches. This CDR3 has 15 amino acids. DNA of the CDR3: TGTGCCAGCTCATCAGGGACAGGGGTGGCCTACGAGCAGTACTTC. Translated: CASSSGTGVAYEQYF. Based on the CDR3 plus reference TRBV18 and TRBJ2-7, the full variable domain is NAGVMQNPRHLVRRRGQEARLRCSPMKGHSHVYWYRQLPEEGLKFMVYLQKENIIDESGMPKERFSAEFPKEGPSILRIQQVVRGDSAAYFCASSSGTGVAYEQYFGPGTRLTVT.

This clone was detected only once. The chain uses TRBV7-6 and TRBJ1-3; perhaps TRBD1 as D (5 bases). The V gene's germline CDR1 is SGHVS and CDR2 FNYEAQ. CDR3 length: 16 residues. V shed 4 bases and J shed 2 bases, with 15 bases lying between them. The CDR3 DNA sequence: TGTGCCAGCAGCTCCCAAGATATCAGGGCTGGAAACACCATATATTTT. Protein product: CASSSQDIRAGNTIYF.

The genes are TRBV9 and TRBJ2-3; 8 nucleotides line up with TRBD1. Germline V gene lookup returns CDR1 SGDLS and CDR2 YYNGEE. The CDR3 consists of 14 residues. V trimming: 4 bases; J trimming: 4 bases; junction bases outside the gene matches: 5. The DNA of the CDR3 is TGTGCCAGCAGCCCAGGGACAGGTGCAGATACGCAGTATTTT. This gives the protein CASSPGTGADTQYF.

The V gene is TRBV6-5, the J gene TRBJ2-5, with unresolved D. The V gene's germline CDR1 is MNHEY and CDR2 SVGAGI. V lost 6 bases and J lost 2, with 10 bases in between. The CDR3 loop spans 13 amino acids. CDR3 sequence: CASSPLVQETQYF. CDR3 in DNA: TGTGCCAGCAGCCCATTGGTTCAAGAGACCCAGTACTTC.

The table lists this clone with a count of one. Its ends do not fully match the called genes, so a read error is possible. The CDR3 coding sequence is TGCGCCAGCACCTTGGGCGGGGAGGGAATGAGAGCGGGAGTGGAGGGAGATACGCAGTATTTT. It is translated as CASTLGGEGMRAGVEGDTQYF. This chain uses TRBV5-1 with TRBJ2-3, with TRBD2 matching 8 bases. The V gene's germline CDR1 is SGHRS and CDR2 YFSETQ. The CDR3 runs to 21 residues.

The chain couples TRBV7-9 to TRBJ1-1; D is undetermined. Trimming left V 3 bases short and J 7 bases short, with 15 bases between. The CDR3 is 14 residues long. The germline V gene encodes CDR1 SEHNR and CDR2 FQNEAQ (reference sequence). CDR3 nucleotide sequence: TGTGCCAGCAGCTTGTCCGAGACGGTTAATGAAGCTTTCTTT. Translating it yields CASSLSETVNEAFF.

The chain combines TRBV19 with TRBJ2-1; perhaps TRBD2 as D (5 bases). The CDR3 has 15 residues. Trimming took off 7 bases at V and 11 bases at J, with 24 bases between the two ends. Germline V gene data show CDR1 as LNHDA and CDR2 as SQIVND (reference sequence). CDR3 in DNA: TGTGCCAGTAAAAGAGGAGGTACCCAGGCCACTCAGCAGTTCTTC. Its protein product is CASKRGGTQATQQFF.

This clone was seen once. The V and J genes are TRBV4-1 and TRBJ2-3, with D possibly TRBD2 on 5 matching bases. The V end was cut by 4 bases, the J end by 4 bases, with 6 bases between. Germline V gene data show CDR1 as MGHRA and CDR2 as YSYEKL. There are 12 residues in the CDR3. The CDR3 nucleotides read TGCGCCAGCAGCCCAGCGGCAGATACGCAGTATTTT. Protein: CASSPAADTQYF.

This chain links TRBV2 with TRBJ1-2; the match to TRBD1 covers 8 bases. J lost 3 bases, V lost 6 bases, and 6 bases had no gene match. The germline gives CDR1 SNHLY, CDR2 FYNNEI. The CDR3 extends over 14 amino acids. CDR3 bases: TGTGCCAGCAGCTCCGGACAGGGCGACTATGGCTACACCTTC. It yields the protein CASSSGQGDYGYTF.

Points on this clone: One junction end disagrees with the germline gene, perhaps due to a read error. The V gene is TRBV18, the J gene TRBJ2-3, with D unclear. The CDR3 contains 13 residues. Per germline, CDR1 KGHSH and CDR2 LQKENI. Written as DNA, the CDR3 is TGTGCTAGCTCCGCTACCCCCACAGATACGCAGTATTTT. As protein: CASSATPTDTQYF.

This chain links TRBV30 with TRBJ2-3; 9 bases map to TRBD2. The CDR3 contains 14 residues. Germline V gives CDR1 GTSNPN, CDR2 SVGIG (reference sequence). With 2 bases clipped from V and 4 bases from J, the junction kept 4 bases outside the gene matches. CDR3 coding DNA: TGTGCCTGGAGTTCTAGCGGGGCGCCAGATACGCAGTATTTT. Amino acid sequence: CAWSSSGAPDTQYF.

The chain combines TRBV7-2 with TRBJ2-1; maybe TRBD2 (5 bases). The germline V gene has CDR1 SGHTA and CDR2 FQGNSA. The CDR3 is made up of 16 amino acids. Trimming cost V 7 bases and J 6 bases, with 22 bases left between them. The CDR3 sequence is CASTPGASSRFNEQFF. For the CDR3, the DNA is TGTGCCAGCACTCCCGGAGCTAGCTCTCGCTTCAATGAGCAGTTCTTC.

The gene calls are TRBV11-3 and TRBJ1-3; D not resolved. The CDR3 is 13 amino acids. Trimming stripped 0 bases from V and 0 bases from J, with 0 bases between. Germline CDR1 is SGHNT and CDR2 is YENEEA. The CDR3 region has the DNA TGTGCCAGCAGCTTAGACTCTGGAAACACCATATATTTT. Protein: CASSLDSGNTIYF.

J is TRBJ2-7 and V is TRBV27, with 9 bases identical to TRBD1. CDR3 length: 14 amino acids. With V trimmed by 10 bases and J by 1 base, 8 bases remained unmatched. Germline values: CDR1 MNHEY, CDR2 SMNVEV (reference sequence). CDR3 loop: CATCPGQGSYEQYF. CDR3 sequence (DNA): TGTGCCACTTGCCCGGGACAGGGATCCTACGAGCAGTACTTC.

The genes are TRBV7-9 and TRBJ2-5, with unresolved D. V dropped 2 bases and J dropped 7 bases, with 14 bases sitting between them. Germline values: CDR1 SEHNR, CDR2 FQNEAQ (reference sequence). The CDR3 loop spans 14 amino acids. CDR3 nucleotide sequence: TGTGCCAGCAGCTTAATTGGCCAAACCGGGACCCAGTACTTC. It specifies CASSLIGQTGTQYF.

The chain employs TRBV30 and TRBJ2-6; 9 bases fit TRBD1. V lost 4 bases to trimming and J lost 1 base; unmatched junction nucleotides: 8. The germline gives CDR1 GTSNPN, CDR2 SVGIG (reference sequence). This CDR3 contains 17 residues. DNA of the CDR3: TGTGCCTGGACGGTCGGGACAGGGCTTTCTGGGGCCAACGTCCTGACTTTC. Translated: CAWTVGTGLSGANVLTF.

This clone has more than one count but fewer than ten. The genes are TRBV19 and TRBJ2-1, with D maybe TRBD1 (5 bases). V was clipped by 5 bases and J by 5 bases, with 13 bases between them. The CDR3 contains 14 residues. Germline lookup yields CDR1 LNHDA and CDR2 SQIVND (reference sequence). CDR3 DNA: TGTGCCAGTAGTCCTTCGACAGAACACAATGAGCAGTTCTTC. It translates to CASSPSTEHNEQFF.

The chain is built from TRBV11-3 and TRBJ1-3; D call uncertain. Looked up from germline, CDR1 is SGHNT and CDR2 is YENEEA. This CDR3 comprises 15 residues. V was trimmed by 2 bases and J by 2 bases, leaving 10 bases between them. CDR3 sequence: CASSLLGPPGNTIYF. CDR3 sequence (DNA): TGTGCCAGCAGCTTATTGGGTCCACCTGGAAACACCATATATTTT.

This rearrangement joins TRBV27 to TRBJ2-5, with 8 bases that match TRBD2. The CDR3 is 14 amino acids. CDR1 is MNHEY, CDR2 SMNVEV, per germline (reference sequence). With 6 bases clipped from V and 5 bases from J, the junction kept 8 bases outside the gene matches. The CDR3, as DNA: TGTGCCAGCAGGCGAGCGGGGGCGCCGGAGACCCAGTACTTC. The encoded protein is CASRRAGAPETQYF.

Written as DNA, the CDR3 is TGTGCCAGCAGCTTAGCGGGCGCCAATGAGCAGTTCTTC. Translation: CASSLAGANEQFF. The chain links TRBV7-9 to TRBJ2-1; the D is unclear. V lost 0 bases and J lost 6, with 6 bases in between. The V gene's germline CDR1 is SEHNR and CDR2 FQNEAQ (reference sequence). The CDR3 totals 13 residues.